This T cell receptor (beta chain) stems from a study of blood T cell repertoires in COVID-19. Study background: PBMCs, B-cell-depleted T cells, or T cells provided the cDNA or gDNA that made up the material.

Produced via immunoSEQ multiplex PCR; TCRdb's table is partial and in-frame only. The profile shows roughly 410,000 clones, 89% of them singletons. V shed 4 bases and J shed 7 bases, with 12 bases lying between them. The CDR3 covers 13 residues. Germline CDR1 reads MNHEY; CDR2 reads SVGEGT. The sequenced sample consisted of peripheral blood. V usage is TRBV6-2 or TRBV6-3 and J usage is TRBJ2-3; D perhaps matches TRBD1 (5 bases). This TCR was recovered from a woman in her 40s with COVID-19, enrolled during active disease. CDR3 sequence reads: CASSSGRANTQYF. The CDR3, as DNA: TGTGCCAGCAGTTCAGGCAGGGCAAATACGCAGTATTTT.